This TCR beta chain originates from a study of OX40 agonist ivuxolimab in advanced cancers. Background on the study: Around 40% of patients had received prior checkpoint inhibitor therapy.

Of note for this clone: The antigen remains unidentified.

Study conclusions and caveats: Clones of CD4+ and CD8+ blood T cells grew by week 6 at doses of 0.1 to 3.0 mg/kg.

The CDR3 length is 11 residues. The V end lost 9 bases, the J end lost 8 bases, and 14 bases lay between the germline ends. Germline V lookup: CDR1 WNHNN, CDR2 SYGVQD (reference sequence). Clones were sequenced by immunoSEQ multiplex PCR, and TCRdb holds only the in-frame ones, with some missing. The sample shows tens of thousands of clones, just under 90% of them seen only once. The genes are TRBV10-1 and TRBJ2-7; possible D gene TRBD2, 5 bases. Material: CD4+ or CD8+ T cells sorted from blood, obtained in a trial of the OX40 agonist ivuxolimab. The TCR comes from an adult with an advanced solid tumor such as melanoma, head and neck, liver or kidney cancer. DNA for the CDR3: TGCGCCAGAGTCGGGGTGAGGAAGCAGTACTTC. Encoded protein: CARVGVRKQYF.